The present TCR beta chain was sequenced within a study of T-cell memory formation after mild COVID-19. This clonotype was counted ten times or more. TCRdb recomputed calls from the 5' RACE reads with MiXCR, one row per CDR3 protein. The data hold approximately 300,000 distinct CDR3 sequences, with 15% to 20% observed a single time. This CDR3 comprises 15 residues. Germline CDR1 is SGHTA and CDR2 is FQGNSA. V was shortened by 6 bases and J by 0 bases, with 12 bases between the two germline ends. The chain recombines TRBV7-2 with TRBJ2-1; D call uncertain. The sequenced material came from PBMCs or a T cell subset sorted from them (not recorded which). This receptor was identified in a man aged 18 to 35 who had mild COVID-19 (a few samples of this study predate the infection). Cell type and time point are not known. This chain's CDR3 is CASSRDRSSYNEQFF. The CDR3 DNA is TGTGCCAGCAGTCGTGACCGTAGCTCCTACAATGAGCAGTTCTTC.